Listed below are T cell receptor beta chains from one sample, sequenced in a study of CD8 T cells in Susac syndrome. A single record per CDR3 protein comes from TCRdb applying MiXCR to the immunoSEQ multiplex PCR reads. Of approximately 90,000 distinct CDR3 sequences listed, around 93% were seen once; the top ten hold roughly 0.32%. The sample comprised CD8+ T cells from PBMCs. The receptors originated from a human donor in good health. Both conserved end residues are part of each CDR3. Fields, in order: V gene, clone size, D gene, J gene, CDR3 protein, CDR3 DNA. D genes are given only for firm matches. Size is omitted from some rows. Given values are once, few, many or a class for expanded clones.

>TRBV13|NA|NA|TRBJ1-5
CASSFRGNQPQHF
TGTGCCAGCAGCTTCCGGGGCAATCAGCCCCAGCATTTT
>TRBV7-9|NA|TRBD2|TRBJ2-2
CASSLGSGARTGELFF
TGTGCCAGCAGCTTAGGGAGCGGGGCACGAACCGGGGAGCTGTTTTTT
>TRBV3-1|NA|TRBD1|TRBJ2-6
CASSQERGRGANVLTF
TGTGCCAGCAGCCAAGAAAGGGGGCGAGGGGCCAACGTCCTGACTTTC
>TRBV5-1|NA|TRBD2|TRBJ2-7
CASSPWLAGGLSSYEQYF
TGCGCCAGCAGCCCGTGGTTAGCGGGGGGACTAAGCTCCTACGAGCAGTACTTC
>TRBV6-5|NA|NA|TRBJ1-2
CASSFRGNHGYTF
TGTGCCAGCAGTTTCAGGGGTAACCATGGCTACACCTTC
>TRBV5-1|NA|NA|TRBJ2-5
CASSQTGSPTETQYF
TGCGCCAGCAGCCAAACAGGGTCCCCAACAGAGACCCAGTACTTC
>TRBV4-2|once|TRBD1|TRBJ1-1
CASSVNQGAANTEAFF
TGTGCCAGCAGCGTCAATCAGGGGGCGGCGAACACTGAAGCTTTCTTT
>TRBV9|NA|NA|TRBJ2-1
CAINNEQFF
TGTGCCATAAACAATGAGCAGTTCTTC
>TRBV5-1|NA|NA|TRBJ1-2
CASSLSSNYGYTF
TGCGCCAGCAGCTTGTCAAGTAACTATGGCTACACCTTC
>TRBV7-3|once|TRBD2|TRBJ2-1
CASTSREGSSYNEQFF
TGTGCCAGCACCTCACGGGAGGGGAGCTCCTACAATGAGCAGTTCTTC
>TRBV29-1|NA|NA|TRBJ2-3
CSVWGRGSTDTQYF
TGCAGCGTTTGGGGGAGGGGGAGCACAGATACGCAGTATTTT
>TRBV15|NA|NA|TRBJ2-1
CATSSPLWAASYNEQFF
TGTGCCACCAGCTCCCCATTGTGGGCAGCTTCTTACAATGAGCAGTTCTTC
>TRBV3-1|NA|NA|TRBJ2-5
CASRIGETQYF
TGTGCCAGCAGGATAGGGGAGACCCAGTACTTC
>TRBV6-6|NA|NA|TRBJ2-7
CASRKGGTSDEQYF
TGTGCCAGCAGAAAGGGCGGGACTTCGGACGAGCAGTACTTC
>TRBV4-1|NA|NA|TRBJ2-2
CASSQGDVDDIDTGELFF
TGCGCCAGCAGCCAAGGAGACGTGGACGACATAGACACCGGGGAGCTGTTTTTT
>TRBV7-7|NA|NA|TRBJ2-1
CASSELARGTNEQFF
TGTGCCAGCAGCGAATTGGCTAGAGGGACCAATGAGCAGTTCTTC
>TRBV2|NA|NA|TRBJ2-7
CASRFGYEQYF
TGTGCCAGCAGATTTGGCTACGAGCAGTACTTC
>TRBV6-1|NA|NA|TRBJ1-2
CASSRGAGRIYGYTF
TGTGCCAGCAGTCGGGGGGCAGGGCGGATCTATGGCTACACCTTC
>TRBV13|NA|NA|TRBJ2-4
CASSLSLSKNIQYF
TGTGCCAGCAGCTTAAGTCTGTCTAAAAACATTCAGTACTTC
>TRBV6-1|NA|NA|TRBJ2-5
CASSGLGVGETQYF
TGTGCCAGCAGTGGGCTCGGGGTTGGGGAGACCCAGTACTTC
>TRBV5-1|NA|NA|TRBJ1-2
CASSAWGNYGYTF
TGCGCCAGCAGCGCCTGGGGGAACTATGGCTACACCTTC
>TRBV19|NA|NA|TRBJ1-1
CASSTASNTEAFF
TGTGCCAGTAGTACAGCTTCGAACACTGAAGCTTTCTTT
>TRBV13|NA|NA|TRBJ1-2
CASSLVGENGYTF
TGTGCCAGCAGCTTAGTTGGGGAGAATGGCTACACCTTC
>TRBV3-1|NA|NA|TRBJ1-1
CASSHEGLTEAFF
TGTGCCAGCAGCCATGAGGGGTTGACTGAAGCTTTCTTT
>TRBV7-9|once|NA|TRBJ2-5
CASSYLHRIQETQYF
TGTGCCAGCAGCTACCTACACAGAATACAAGAGACCCAGTACTTC
>TRBV20-1|NA|TRBD2|TRBJ2-1
CSATPRGGPNEQFF
TGCAGTGCCACACCCCGGGGGGGCCCCAATGAGCAGTTCTTC
>TRBV29-1|NA|NA|TRBJ2-5
CSVHPGFQETQYF
TGCAGCGTTCACCCCGGCTTCCAAGAGACCCAGTACTTC
>TRBV7-9|once|NA|TRBJ1-6
CASSQGGTPYNSPLHF
TGTGCCAGCAGCCAAGGGGGAACTCCCTATAATTCACCCCTCCACTTT
>TRBV13|NA|TRBD1|TRBJ1-1
CASSQGQGITEAFF
TGTGCCAGCAGCCAGGGACAGGGCATCACTGAAGCTTTCTTT
>TRBV11-2|NA|NA|TRBJ2-7
CASSHDSIEQYF
TGTGCCAGCAGCCACGACAGTATCGAACAGTACTTC
>TRBV6-5|NA|NA|TRBJ1-2
CASSLAKTNYGYTF
TGTGCCAGCAGTTTGGCAAAGACTAACTATGGCTACACCTTC
>TRBV29-1|once|NA|TRBJ1-2
CSVPLTGNYGYTF
TGCAGCGTCCCACTTACAGGGAACTATGGCTACACCTTC
>TRBV20-1|NA|TRBD2|TRBJ2-1
CSARGRDSGGPAYNEQFF
TGCAGTGCTAGAGGGAGAGATTCGGGGGGGCCCGCCTACAATGAGCAGTTCTTC
>TRBV12-3/TRBV12-4|NA|NA|TRBJ2-7
CASSLSGVHEQYF
TGTGCCAGCAGTTTATCGGGGGTGCACGAGCAGTACTTC
>TRBV19|NA|TRBD2|TRBJ2-3
CASSIISSGETQYF
TGTGCCAGTAGTATAATATCCAGCGGGGAGACGCAGTATTTT
>TRBV13|NA|NA|TRBJ2-1
CASSLRGAPLLEQFF
TGTGCCAGCAGCTTACGGGGGGCGCCTCTCCTTGAGCAGTTCTTC
>TRBV7-8|NA|NA|TRBJ2-5
CASSLVAGWEETQYF
TGTGCCAGCAGCTTAGTGGCGGGGTGGGAAGAGACCCAGTACTTC
>TRBV7-9|NA|NA|TRBJ2-3
CASSLERDGDTQYF
TGTGCCAGCAGCTTAGAAAGGGACGGAGATACGCAGTATTTT
>TRBV5-6|NA|TRBD1|TRBJ1-5
CASSAGTGSYQPQHF
TGTGCCAGCAGCGCCGGGACAGGTAGTTATCAGCCCCAGCATTTT
>TRBV12-3/TRBV12-4|NA|NA|TRBJ1-2
CASSLSAGYGYTF
TGTGCCAGCAGTTTATCTGCCGGCTATGGCTACACCTTC
>TRBV5-1|NA|TRBD1|TRBJ1-4
CASSLAGQSEKLFF
TGCGCCAGCAGCTTGGCGGGACAGAGTGAAAAACTGTTTTTT
>TRBV5-4|NA|TRBD2|TRBJ2-5
CASSRQIAGGPETQYF
TGTGCCAGCAGCCGGCAGATAGCGGGGGGGCCGGAGACCCAGTACTTC
>TRBV11-2|NA|NA|TRBJ1-1
CASSFGQRNTEAFF
TGTGCCAGCAGCTTCGGACAGAGGAACACTGAAGCTTTCTTT